These 21 T cell receptor beta chains were sequenced from one sample in a study of T cells in Graves' hyperthyroidism and ophthalmopathy. TCR beta CDR3 regions were amplified from RNA. First-round RT-PCR of the TCR CDR3 relied on the HTBI primer set. TCRdb re-called the multiplex PCR reads with MiXCR, one entry per CDR3 protein. The sample lists approximately 740,000 distinct CDR3 sequences; approximately 15% were seen once. Material for sequencing was blood. Every receptor here comes from a woman aged 18-35 years with Graves' hyperthyroidism.

Comments on this clonotype: A read error is possible here, since a much larger clone lies one base away. V gene TRBV30 combines with J gene TRBJ1-5; D remains ambiguous. V was pared by 5 bases and J by 4 bases, with 24 bases between. This CDR3 spans 17 amino acids. The germline gives CDR1 GTSNPN, CDR2 SVGIG (reference sequence). In DNA form, the CDR3 reads TGTGCCTGGGGTGCCCCTGCTCCCCCGGACGCAAATCAGCCCCAGCATTTT. Protein sequence: CAWGAPAPPDANQPQHF.

This clonotype was seen more than once but under ten times. The chain is built from TRBV6-5 and TRBJ2-7; D may be TRBD1 (5 bases). Looked up from germline, CDR1 is MNHEY and CDR2 is SVGAGI. The germline V and J ends were trimmed by 2 bases and 0 bases, with 8 bases remaining between them. The CDR3 loop spans 14 amino acids. The CDR3 nucleotides are TGTGCCAGCAGTTACCGTAGGGGCTCCTACGAGCAGTACTTC. Its protein product is CASSYRRGSYEQYF.

This clonotype has ten or more counts. The CDR3 loop reads CASSLPTGGREQYF. For the CDR3, the DNA is TGTGCCAGCAGCTTACCCACAGGGGGCCGCGAGCAGTACTTC. The chain recombines TRBV7-8 with TRBJ2-7; 9 bases line up with TRBD1. This CDR3 comprises 14 residues. V was pared by 2 bases and J by 6 bases, with 5 bases of the junction left unmatched. CDR1 SGHVS and CDR2 FQNEAQ come from the germline V gene.

The table lists this clonotype with many counts. The V and J genes are TRBV5-5 and TRBJ1-1; D unclear. Germline loops: CDR1 SGHKS, CDR2 YYEKEE (reference sequence). The CDR3 covers 17 residues. V shed 0 bases and J shed 0 bases, with 15 bases lying between them. CDR3 DNA sequence: TGTGCCAGCAGCTTGGTTCCGTTGGACGTCATGAACACTGAAGCTTTCTTT. It specifies CASSLVPLDVMNTEAFF. Full variable domain (rest looked up from reference TRBV5-5 and TRBJ1-1): DAGVTQSPTHLIKTRGQQVTLRCSPISGHKSVSWYQQVLGQGPQFIFQYYEKEERGRGNFPDRFSARQFPNYSSELNVNALLLGDSALYLCASSLVPLDVMNTEAFFGQGTRLTVV.

Ten or more counts support this clonotype. The chain employs TRBV5-1 and TRBJ2-1; 10 bases fit TRBD2. Per germline, CDR1 SGHRS and CDR2 YFSETQ. The junction had 14 bases not matched to a gene; V was cut back by 3 bases and J by 8 bases. The CDR3 has 17 amino acids. The CDR3 region has the DNA TGCGCCAGCAGCTCGACTGTCCTAGCGGGAGTCCTCGATGAGCAGTTCTTC. Translated: CASSSTVLAGVLDEQFF.

The genes are TRBV7-9 and TRBJ2-1; D perhaps matches TRBD2 (6 bases). Germline CDR1 and CDR2: SEHNR and FQNEAQ (reference sequence). V was pared by 1 base and J by 6 bases, with 13 bases between. This CDR3 region has 15 residues. The CDR3 DNA reads as TGTGCCAGCAGCTTAGGGGACTCACCCGGCAATGAGCAGTTCTTC. It codes for CASSLGDSPGNEQFF.

The genes are TRBV30 and TRBJ1-2, with 7 bases fitting TRBD1. Germline V CDR1 and CDR2: GTSNPN, SVGIG (reference sequence). The CDR3 contains 15 residues. The V and J ends lost 1 base and 0 bases, in that order; junction bases with no gene match: 5. The CDR3 DNA follows: TGTGCCTGGAGTGAGCCAGGGACAGCTAACTATGGCTACACCTTC. This encodes CAWSEPGTANYGYTF.

The V call is TRBV11-2, the J call TRBJ2-2; D perhaps matches TRBD2 (5 bases). Germline-derived CDR1 and CDR2 are SGHAT and FQNNGV. The CDR3 runs 15 residues. The V end was cut by 2 bases, the J end by 4 bases, with 11 bases between. The CDR3 DNA follows: TGTGCCAGCAGCTTATACGGTCGGGGCACCGGGGAGCTGTTTTTT. Translation gives CASSLYGRGTGELFF. The entire variable domain, with the rest obtained from reference TRBV11-2 and TRBJ2-2, is as follows: EAGVAQSPRYKIIEKRQSVAFWCNPISGHATLYWYQQILGQGPKLLIQFQNNGVVDDSQLPKDRFSAERLKGVDSTLKIQPAKLEDSAVYLCASSLYGRGTGELFFGEGSRLTVL.

This sequence joins TRBV19 and TRBJ1-2; the D is unclear. Germline V lookup: CDR1 LNHDA, CDR2 SQIVND (reference sequence). This CDR3 contains 11 residues. Trimming took off 4 bases at V and 6 bases at J, with 6 bases between the two ends. The CDR3 DNA sequence: TGTGCCAGTAGTAGGAAGGATGGCTACACCTTC. Protein sequence: CASSRKDGYTF.

The V and J genes are TRBV9 and TRBJ2-7; TRBD1 agrees at 8 bases. The germline V gene has CDR1 SGDLS and CDR2 YYNGEE. After removal of 0 bases from V and 5 bases from J, the junction contained 10 bases not matched to a gene. This CDR3 is 16 amino acids long. The CDR3 loop is CASSVDGQGRVDEQYF. The CDR3 nucleotides read TGTGCCAGCAGCGTAGACGGACAGGGCAGGGTCGACGAGCAGTACTTC.

This clonotype was recorded many times. The V and J genes are TRBV20-1 and TRBJ2-1; 9 bases are a match to TRBD2. Germline-derived CDR1 and CDR2 are DFQATT and SNEGSKA (reference sequence). V lost 6 bases and J lost 4; bases outside the gene matches: 10. This CDR3 is built from 15 residues. The CDR3 region has the DNA TGCAGTGCCGAGTTTAGCGGGGGACCATACAATGAGCAGTTCTTC. Protein product: CSAEFSGGPYNEQFF.

This clonotype was seen a handful of times. This sequence joins TRBV14 and TRBJ2-7; TRBD1 or TRBD2 may be the D gene (5 bases each). Trimming took off 5 bases at V and 0 bases at J, with 17 bases between the two ends. This CDR3 comprises 16 residues. Germline CDR1 is SGHDN and CDR2 is FVKESK. The CDR3 sequence is CASSSHGAGNSYEQYF. The CDR3 nucleotides are TGTGCCAGCAGCTCCCACGGGGCGGGCAACTCCTACGAGCAGTACTTC. The complete variable domain, with remaining parts taken from reference TRBV14 and TRBJ2-7, reads EAGVTQFPSHSVIEKGQTVTLRCDPISGHDNLYWYRRVMGKEIKFLLHFVKESKQDESGMPNNRFLAERTGGTYSTLKVQPAELEDSGVYFCASSSHGAGNSYEQYFGPGTRLTVT.

This clonotype was detected many times. The V and J genes are TRBV7-2 and TRBJ1-5; 8 bases map to TRBD1. The V segment lost 5 bases and the J segment 7 bases; nucleotides outside the gene matches: 10. The CDR3 length is 15 residues. Germline V lookup: CDR1 SGHTA, CDR2 FQGNSA. CDR3 nucleotides: TGTGCCAGCAGCGGAGACAGGGGAGGGCAACAGCCCCAGCATTTT. Translated: CASSGDRGGQQPQHF.

This clonotype was counted many times. The chain has TRBV5-1 and TRBJ1-1; 8 positions agree with TRBD1. Germline CDR1 is SGHRS and CDR2 is YFSETQ. The CDR3 sequence is 15 residues long. Trimming cost V 0 bases and J 4 bases; bases outside gene matches: 5. Written as DNA, the CDR3 is TGCGCCAGCAGCTTGGTTCAGGGGGCTACCACTGAAGCTTTCTTT. It encodes CASSLVQGATTEAFF.

This clonotype showed up many times. This chain connects TRBV14 to TRBJ2-7, with 8 bases identical to TRBD1. Germline loops: CDR1 SGHDN, CDR2 FVKESK. This CDR3 is built from 15 residues. The V and J ends lost 1 base and 3 bases, in that order; junction bases with no gene match: 5. CDR3: CASSQVGTGYYEQYF. CDR3 nucleotide sequence: TGTGCCAGCAGCCAAGTGGGGACAGGTTACTACGAGCAGTACTTC.

This rearrangement joins TRBV20-1 to TRBJ2-7; D is ambiguous. Germline V CDR1 and CDR2: DFQATT, SNEGSKA (reference sequence). The germline V and J ends were trimmed by 0 bases and 4 bases, with 10 bases remaining between them. CDR3 length equals 13 residues. The DNA of the CDR3 is TGCAGTGCTAGAGATAGCAGTTCTTACGAGCAGTACTTC. Protein sequence: CSARDSSSYEQYF.

At least ten counts were recorded for this clonotype. The chain uses TRBV11-1 and TRBJ2-1; 14 nucleotides match TRBD2. V gave up 5 bases and J gave up 5 bases; unmatched junction bases: 11. CDR1 is SGHAT and CDR2 is FQDESV in the germline V gene (reference sequence). The CDR3 length is 18 residues. Here the CDR3 reads CASSTGTSGRLRDNEQFF. For the CDR3, the DNA is TGTGCCAGCAGCACGGGGACTAGCGGGAGACTCCGAGACAATGAGCAGTTCTTC.

This clonotype was seen a few times. The rearrangement joins TRBV9 to TRBJ2-2, with 10 bases lining up with TRBD1. CDR3 size: 14 residues. After removal of 3 bases from V and 7 bases from J, the junction contained 3 bases not matched to a gene. In germline, CDR1 is SGDLS, CDR2 YYNGEE. This chain's CDR3 is CASSGDRGIGELFF. Here the CDR3 DNA reads TGTGCCAGCAGCGGGGACAGGGGAATCGGGGAGCTGTTTTTT.

This clonotype was counted many times. The chain employs TRBV7-2 and TRBJ2-7; a possible D gene is TRBD1 (5 bases). Germline CDR1 SGHTA, CDR2 FQGNSA. The CDR3 sequence is 13 residues long. V was shortened by 10 bases and J by 2 bases, with 15 bases between the two germline ends. This CDR3 is CATSRIGAYEQYF. DNA for the CDR3: TGTGCCACCTCCCGTATAGGGGCCTACGAGCAGTACTTC.

This clonotype was detected many times. This sequence joins TRBV6-2 or TRBV6-3 and TRBJ1-1, with a weak D call TRBD1 (6 bases). V lost 2 bases to trimming and J lost 1 base, with 11 bases between them. Germline CDR1 reads MNHEY; CDR2 reads SVGEGT. CDR3 length: 15 amino acids. The CDR3 loop reads CASSYTGHQNTEAFF. The CDR3 DNA reads as TGTGCCAGCAGTTACACGGGACATCAGAACACTGAAGCTTTCTTT.

This clonotype was detected ten times or more. V usage is TRBV24-1 and J usage is TRBJ2-5, with 13 bases that match TRBD2. V dropped 3 bases and J dropped 4; count of bases not matched to a gene: 10. CDR3 size: 18 residues. Germline loops: CDR1 KGHDR, CDR2 SFDVKD. The CDR3: CATSDPRRTSGRRETQYF. CDR3 nucleotides: TGTGCCACCAGTGATCCCCGGCGGACTAGCGGGAGACGAGAGACCCAGTACTTC.